Below are 9 T cell receptor beta chains sequenced from a single sample in a study of T cell repertoires in cytomegalovirus infection. Each CDR3 protein gets one entry after TCRdb re-called the reads with MiXCR. Here the sample spans 300,000 to 450,000 distinct CDR3 sequences, 15% to 20% being singletons. The sequenced sample consisted of PBMCs. These receptors were obtained from a human donor in good health (CMV status not recorded). Some clones in this sample may be carry-over from other donors' samples.

This clonotype has at least ten counts. The chain uses TRBV28 and TRBJ1-2, with 10 bases matching TRBD1. V lost 5 bases and J lost 7; bases outside the gene matches: 10. Germline CDR1 is MDHEN and CDR2 is SYDVKM. The CDR3 runs 15 residues. This chain's CDR3 is CASSPAGTGAFGYTF. In nucleotides, the CDR3 is TGTGCCAGCAGTCCAGCCGGGACAGGGGCTTTTGGCTACACCTTC.

The chain joins TRBV7-8 to TRBJ1-2; D is perhaps TRBD1 (6 bases). Germline lookup yields CDR1 SGHVS and CDR2 FQNEAQ. V lost 4 bases and J 3 bases, leaving 12 bases between the germline ends. The CDR3 is made up of 14 amino acids. DNA of the CDR3: TGTGCCAGCAGCTCCGCCCCAGGGGACTATGGCTACACCTTC. Its translation is CASSSAPGDYGYTF. Drawing the rest from reference TRBV7-8 and TRBJ1-2, the complete variable domain is GAGVSQSPRYKVAKRGQDVALRCDPISGHVSLFWYQQALGQGPEFLTYFQNEAQLDKSGLPSDRFFAERPEGSVSTLKIQRTQQEDSAVYLCASSSAPGDYGYTFGSGTRLTVV.

V gene TRBV7-8 combines with J gene TRBJ1-4, with D hard to call. Germline-derived CDR1 and CDR2 are SGHVS and FQNEAQ. V was shortened by 6 bases and J by 4 bases, with 21 bases between the two germline ends. The CDR3 length is 17 residues. CDR3 sequence (DNA): TGTGCCAGCAGAAAAAAAAGAGGGTCTGTCGTTAATGAAAAACTGTTTTTT. Translation gives CASRKKRGSVVNEKLFF.

This clonotype was seen only a few times. The chain carries TRBV12-3 or TRBV12-4 and TRBJ2-6; D uncertain. CDR3 size: 14 residues. The V and J ends lost 6 bases and 4 bases respectively, with 10 bases between them. CDR3 DNA sequence: TGTGCCAGCAGCCAAAACTCGGGGGCCAACGTCCTGACTTTC. Its translation: CASSQNSGANVLTF.

This clonotype was observed at least ten times. V gene TRBV7-6 combines with J gene TRBJ2-1, with D maybe TRBD1 (5 bases). CDR3 length: 16 residues. Germline lookup yields CDR1 SGHVS and CDR2 FNYEAQ. Trimming took off 5 bases at V and 2 bases at J, with 16 bases between the two ends. CDR3 bases: TGTGCCAGCAGCCCAAGGCGGCAGGGTACCTACAATGAGCAGTTCTTC. Translating it yields CASSPRRQGTYNEQFF. Combining the CDR3 with reference TRBV7-6 and TRBJ2-1 gives the whole variable domain GAGVSQSPRYKVTKRGQDVALRCDPISGHVSLYWYRQALGQGPEFLTYFNYEAQQDKSGLPNDRFSAERPEGSISTLTIQRTEQRDSAMYRCASSPRRQGTYNEQFFGPGTRLTVL.

The V call is TRBV10-2, the J call TRBJ2-1; D is unresolved. The germline gives CDR1 WSHSY, CDR2 SAAADI. The CDR3 is made up of 12 amino acids. V lost 7 bases to trimming and J lost 6 bases, with 10 bases between them. Here the CDR3 reads CASISGGNEQFF. CDR3 in DNA: TGCGCCAGCATATCAGGTGGCAATGAGCAGTTCTTC.

The chain employs TRBV6-1 and TRBJ2-1, with 12 bases fitting TRBD1. Germline V gene sequence: CDR1 MNHNS, CDR2 SASEGT. This CDR3 contains 22 residues. Trimming cost V 8 bases and J 4 bases; bases outside gene matches: 27. The CDR3 DNA follows: TGTGCCAGCGGGGACCGGGACAGGGGGCCGGACGTGATGTGGAGTGTTTACAATGAGCAGTTCTTC. As protein: CASGDRDRGPDVMWSVYNEQFF.

This clonotype was counted many times. The chain recombines TRBV10-2 with TRBJ2-1; tentatively, D is TRBD1 (5 bases). The germline V gene has CDR1 WSHSY and CDR2 SAAADI. Trimming left V 2 bases short and J 10 bases short, with 15 bases between. This CDR3 spans 14 amino acids. The CDR3 DNA reads TGCGCCAGCAGTGAGACAGGACCAACTTGGGAGCAGTTCTTC. Encoded protein: CASSETGPTWEQFF.

This clonotype has a handful of counts. The genes are TRBV12-3 or TRBV12-4 and TRBJ2-1; either TRBD1 or TRBD2 may supply D (5 bases each). The length of the CDR3 is 12 residues. V was cut by 6 bases and J by 14 bases, with 17 bases left in between. The CDR3 is CASSRDHPGKFF. The CDR3 DNA reads TGTGCCAGCAGCCGGGACCACCCGGGGAAGTTCTTC.